Sequencing of this T cell receptor (beta chain) was carried out in a study of T-cell memory formation after mild COVID-19. Study-level background: Clustering of TCRs was largely donor specific.

Study-wide points: CD4/CD8 balance held among clones contracting day 15 to 85, and later expanders leaned CD4+.

Germline CDR1 DFQATT, CDR2 SNEGSKA (reference sequence). V lost 2 bases to trimming and J lost 3 bases; unmatched junction nucleotides: 4. This CDR3 has 13 residues. The TCR alpha and TCR beta cDNA libraries, bearing sample barcodes and UMIs, were generated by 5'RACE using constant-segment primers. Each CDR3 protein gets one entry after TCRdb re-called the 5' RACE reads with MiXCR. The table records 150,000 to 200,000 distinct CDR3 sequences, roughly 11% of them present only once. This clonotype was found a few times. Its antigen is unknown. The clonotype comes from a young man who had mild COVID-19 (a few samples of this study predate the infection). Cell type and time point are not known. This sequence joins TRBV20-1 and TRBJ2-7; TRBD1 matches 7 bases. Sequencing used PBMCs or a T cell subset sorted from them (not recorded which). CDR3 bases: TGCAGTGCTAGACCGGGACAGCGCTACGAGCAGTACTTC. As protein: CSARPGQRYEQYF.